Presented here are 14 T cell receptor beta chains from one specimen sequenced in a study of graft-versus-host responses after intestinal transplantation. The protocol was immunoSEQ multiplex PCR, while the TCRdb copy is restricted to in-frame clones and leaves out a portion. The sample holds just over 15,000 clones; approximately 33% are singletons and the top ten take over 3.5%. Sequencing used alloreactive CD4+ T cells from a mixed lymphocyte reaction culture, obtained before intestinal transplant. Subset reported: CFSE-low proliferating T cells sorted from roughly six-day pre-transplant mixed lymphocyte reaction (GvH or HvG direction). These receptors were collected from a human patient who received an intestinal transplant.

This clone was detected a few times. J is TRBJ1-2 and V is TRBV19, with D perhaps matching TRBD1 (6 bases). This CDR3 is 14 amino acids long. Per germline, CDR1 LNHDA and CDR2 SQIVND (reference sequence). The V end lost 5 bases, the J end lost 4 bases, and 14 bases lay between the germline ends. The CDR3 region is CASSYGTGIYGYTF. CDR3 nucleotides: TGTGCCAGTAGTTACGGAACAGGGATCTATGGCTACACCTTC.

This clone occurred a few times. The chain's CDR3 is CASSQPRQGSFLAFF. DNA of the CDR3: TGCGCCAGCAGTCAACCGCGTCAGGGGTCGTTTTTAGCTTTCTTT. The chain joins TRBV23-1 to TRBJ1-1; D perhaps matches TRBD1 (6 bases). TRBV23-1 falls under the ORF class, with uncertain function. V lost 2 bases to trimming and J lost 10 bases, with 20 bases between them. This CDR3 is 15 amino acids long.

This clone is categorized as medium-sized. The rearrangement joins TRBV27 to TRBJ1-1; D is possibly TRBD1 (5 bases). With 8 bases removed from V and 4 bases from J, the gap between germline ends came to 23 bases. Germline CDR1 and CDR2: MNHEY and SMNVEV (reference sequence). The CDR3 is 16 amino acids. The CDR3 nucleotides are TGTGCCAGCGGCTTTGCTCGGGGGTTTTGGGGCACTGAAGCTTTCTTT. It yields the protein CASGFARGFWGTEAFF.

V gene TRBV11-2 combines with J gene TRBJ2-3; D might be TRBD2 (5 bases). The CDR3 extends over 16 amino acids. Trimming pared 0 bases from V and 4 bases from J, leaving 14 bases between. CDR1 SGHAT and CDR2 FQNNGV come from the germline V gene. The CDR3 DNA sequence: TGTGCCAGCAGCTTAGATGGAGGACGGGCTGCAGATACGCAGTATTTT. Translated, it gives CASSLDGGRAADTQYF.

This clone was counted a few times. This same CDR3 is encoded by further DNA sequences in the sample. This chain uses TRBV7-2 with TRBJ1-6; D is unclear. The CDR3 contains 14 residues. From germline, CDR1 is SGHTA and CDR2 FQGNSA. Trimming took off 1 base at V and 4 bases at J, with 5 bases between the two ends. CDR3 in amino acids: CASSLGNYNSPLHF. CDR3 in DNA: TGTGCCAGCAGCTTAGGAAATTATAATTCACCCCTCCACTTT.

The rearrangement links TRBV4-2 to TRBJ2-2; 11 bases align to TRBD2. The length of the CDR3 is 16 residues. V trimming: 4 bases; J trimming: 5 bases; junction bases outside the gene matches: 6. Germline V CDR1 and CDR2: LGHNA, YNFKEQ. CDR3 nucleotide sequence: TGTGCCAGCAGCCTACTAGCGGGAGTGGCTACCGGGGAGCTGTTTTTT. Its protein is CASSLLAGVATGELFF.

This clone was seen only once. At one end the junction does not follow the germline gene, possibly because of a read error. V and J are TRBV6-5 and TRBJ2-7; D assignment may be TRBD1 or TRBD2 (5 bases each). The CDR3 totals 14 residues. Germline V gene lookup returns CDR1 MNHEY and CDR2 SVGAGI. The CDR3 coding sequence is TGTACCAGCTCCCTTAGGGACGGGATGGACGAGCAGTACTTC. It translates to CTSSLRDGMDEQYF.

By proportion, this clone is medium-sized. This chain uses TRBV5-1 with TRBJ1-4, with 12 bases matching TRBD1. The CDR3 contains 17 residues. After removal of 2 bases from V and 8 bases from J, the junction contained 10 bases not matched to a gene. The germline gives CDR1 SGHRS, CDR2 YFSETQ. The CDR3 here is CASSFYGTGGQREKLFF. In DNA form, the CDR3 reads TGCGCCAGCAGCTTCTACGGGACAGGGGGCCAGAGGGAAAAACTGTTTTTT. The full variable domain, rest sourced from reference TRBV5-1 and TRBJ1-4, is KAGVTQTPRYLIKTRGQQVTLSCSPISGHRSVSWYQQTPGQGLQFLFEYFSETQRNKGNFPGRFSGRQFSNSRSEMNVSTLELGDSALYLCASSFYGTGGQREKLFFGSGTQLSVL.

DNA for the CDR3: TGTGCCAGCAGTCCAGGGCAAGAGACCCAGTACTTC. It codes for CASSPGQETQYF. The chain employs TRBV27 and TRBJ2-5; a possible D gene is TRBD1 (5 bases). V lost 5 bases, J lost 2 bases, and 6 bases lay in between. Per germline, CDR1 MNHEY and CDR2 SMNVEV (reference sequence). The CDR3 runs 12 residues.

The V and J genes are TRBV28 and TRBJ1-5; D not certain. This CDR3 region has 16 residues. Germline V gives CDR1 MDHEN, CDR2 SYDVKM. The V end was cut by 4 bases, the J end by 0 bases, with 13 bases between. The CDR3 nucleotides read TGTGCCAGCAGTTCGATCGACCGGTATAGCAATCAGCCCCAGCATTTT. It codes for CASSSIDRYSNQPQHF.

This clone has only a few counts. This sequence joins TRBV7-3 and TRBJ1-6; TRBD1 might be the D (5 bases). V was shortened by 2 bases and J by 7 bases, with 12 bases between the two germline ends. Germline V CDR1 and CDR2: SGHTA, FQGTGA. The CDR3 totals 15 residues. The CDR3 here is CASSLLGTGNSPLHF. For the CDR3, the DNA is TGTGCCAGCAGCTTATTAGGGACGGGGAATTCACCCCTCCACTTT.

This clone counts as medium-sized. J is TRBJ1-1 and V is TRBV10-3, with D unresolved. Trimming took off 3 bases at V and 0 bases at J, with 11 bases between the two ends. The CDR3 is 15 residues long. CDR1 ENHRY and CDR2 SYGVKD come from the germline V gene. The CDR3 reads CAISDSGSMNTEAFF. CDR3 nucleotide sequence: TGTGCCATCAGTGACTCCGGGTCGATGAACACTGAAGCTTTCTTT.

This clone is medium-sized (0.01 to 0.1%) in the sample. V and J are TRBV19 and TRBJ1-2, with TRBD1 identical over 7 bases. V was pared by 6 bases and J by 8 bases, with 18 bases of the junction left unmatched. Germline assignment: CDR1 LNHDA and CDR2 SQIVND (reference sequence). The CDR3 runs to 16 residues. The CDR3 nucleotides are TGTGCCAGTAGACCTCCGGGACAGTCACAGCTTTTAGGCTACACCTTC. Its translation is CASRPPGQSQLLGYTF.

The chain links TRBV9 to TRBJ2-3; the D is unclear. The CDR3 has 14 amino acids. The germline V gene has CDR1 SGDLS and CDR2 YYNGEE. V gave up 0 bases and J gave up 5 bases, with 10 bases separating them. CDR3 sequence reads: CASSVVGVGDTQYF. The CDR3 nucleotides read TGTGCCAGCAGCGTAGTAGGAGTTGGAGATACGCAGTATTTT. The full variable domain, its missing parts supplied by reference TRBV9 and TRBJ2-3, is DSGVTQTPKHLITATGQRVTLRCSPRSGDLSVYWYQQSLDQGLQFLIQYYNGEERAKGNILERFSAQQFPDLHSELNLSSLELGDSALYFCASSVVGVGDTQYFGPGTRLTVL.